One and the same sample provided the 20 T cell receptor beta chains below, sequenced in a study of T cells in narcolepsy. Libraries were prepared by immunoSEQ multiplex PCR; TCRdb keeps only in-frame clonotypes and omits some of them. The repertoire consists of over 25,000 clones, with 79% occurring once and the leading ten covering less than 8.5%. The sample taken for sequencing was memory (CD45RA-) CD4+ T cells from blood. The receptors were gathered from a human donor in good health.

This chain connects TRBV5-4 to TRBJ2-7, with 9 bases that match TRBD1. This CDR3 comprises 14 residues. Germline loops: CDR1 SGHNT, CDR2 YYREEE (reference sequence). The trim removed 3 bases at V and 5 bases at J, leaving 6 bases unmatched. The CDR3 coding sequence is TGTGCCAGCAGCTCAATCCGGGACAGGGACGAGCAGTACTTC. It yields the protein CASSSIRDRDEQYF.

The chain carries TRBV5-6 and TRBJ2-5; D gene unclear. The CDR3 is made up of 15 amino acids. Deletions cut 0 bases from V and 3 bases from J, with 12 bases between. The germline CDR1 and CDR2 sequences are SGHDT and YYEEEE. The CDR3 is CASSLGGWLKETQYF. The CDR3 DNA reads TGTGCCAGCAGCTTGGGAGGTTGGCTAAAAGAGACCCAGTACTTC.

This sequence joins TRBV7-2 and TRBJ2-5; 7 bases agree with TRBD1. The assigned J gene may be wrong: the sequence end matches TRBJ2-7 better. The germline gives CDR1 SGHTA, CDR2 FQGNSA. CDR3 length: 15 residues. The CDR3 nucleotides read TGTGCCAGCCGAGGGGGCAGCTCCCCCTCCTACGAGCAGTACTTC. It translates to CASRGGSSPSYEQYF.

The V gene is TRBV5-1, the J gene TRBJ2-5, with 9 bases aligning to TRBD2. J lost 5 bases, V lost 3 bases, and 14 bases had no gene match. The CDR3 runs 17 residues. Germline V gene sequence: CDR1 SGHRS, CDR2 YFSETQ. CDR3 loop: CASSSSLAGILQETQYF. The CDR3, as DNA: TGCGCCAGCAGCTCGTCCCTAGCGGGGATACTTCAGGAGACCCAGTACTTC.

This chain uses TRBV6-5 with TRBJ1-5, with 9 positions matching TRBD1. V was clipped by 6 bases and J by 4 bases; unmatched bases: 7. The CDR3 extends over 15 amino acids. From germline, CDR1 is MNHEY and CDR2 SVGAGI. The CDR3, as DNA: TGTGCCAGCAGACCACAGGGGGCGCTTAATCAGCCCCAGCATTTT. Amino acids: CASRPQGALNQPQHF.

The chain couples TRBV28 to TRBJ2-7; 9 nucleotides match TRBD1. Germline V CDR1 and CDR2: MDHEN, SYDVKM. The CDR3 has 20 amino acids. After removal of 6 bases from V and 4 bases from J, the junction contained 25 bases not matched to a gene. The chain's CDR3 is CASSRLAIGGIRDREYEQYF. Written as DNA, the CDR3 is TGTGCCAGCAGCCGACTCGCAATCGGGGGGATCCGGGACAGGGAATACGAGCAGTACTTC.

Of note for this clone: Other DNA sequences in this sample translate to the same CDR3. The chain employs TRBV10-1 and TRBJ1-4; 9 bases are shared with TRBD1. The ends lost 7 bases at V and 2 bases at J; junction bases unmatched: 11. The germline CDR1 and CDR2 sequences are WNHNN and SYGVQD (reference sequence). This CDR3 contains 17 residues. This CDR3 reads CASTIPQGAETNEKLFF. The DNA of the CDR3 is TGCGCCAGCACTATACCACAGGGGGCGGAGACTAATGAAAAACTGTTTTTT.

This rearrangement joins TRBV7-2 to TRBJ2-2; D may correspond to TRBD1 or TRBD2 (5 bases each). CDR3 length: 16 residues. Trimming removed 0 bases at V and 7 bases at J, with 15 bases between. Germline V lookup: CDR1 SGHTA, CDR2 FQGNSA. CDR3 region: CASSLARARGHGELFF. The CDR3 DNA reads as TGTGCCAGCAGCTTAGCGAGGGCGAGGGGTCACGGGGAGCTGTTTTTT.

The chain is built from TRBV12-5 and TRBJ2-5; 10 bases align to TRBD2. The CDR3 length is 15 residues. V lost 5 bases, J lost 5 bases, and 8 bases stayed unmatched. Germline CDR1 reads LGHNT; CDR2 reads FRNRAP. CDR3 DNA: TGTGCTAGTGGTCTAGGACTAGCGGCTGGGGAGACCCAGTACTTC. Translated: CASGLGLAAGETQYF. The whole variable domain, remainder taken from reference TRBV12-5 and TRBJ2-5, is DARVTQTPRHKVTEMGQEVTMRCQPILGHNTVFWYRQTMMQGLELLAYFRNRAPLDDSGMPKDRFSAEMPDATLATLKIQPSEPRDSAVYFCASGLGLAAGETQYFGPGTRLLVL.

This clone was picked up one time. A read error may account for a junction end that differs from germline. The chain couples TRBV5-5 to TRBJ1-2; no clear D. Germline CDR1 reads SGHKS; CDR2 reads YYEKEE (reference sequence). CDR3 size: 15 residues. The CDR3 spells CASSQEGGFNYGYTF. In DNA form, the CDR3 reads TGCGCCAGCAGCCAAGAGGGCGGCTTCAACTATGGCTACACCTTC.

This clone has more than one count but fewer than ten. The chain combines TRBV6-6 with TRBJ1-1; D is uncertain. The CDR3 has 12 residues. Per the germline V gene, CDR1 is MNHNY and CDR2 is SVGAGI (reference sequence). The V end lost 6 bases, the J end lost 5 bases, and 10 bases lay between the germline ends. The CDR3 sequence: CASSPRETEAFF. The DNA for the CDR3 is TGTGCCAGCAGCCCGCGGGAGACTGAAGCTTTCTTT.

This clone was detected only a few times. The CDR3, as DNA: TGTGCCAGCAGCTTAGACGGGGCGGCCTACGAGCAGTACTTC. Translation gives CASSLDGAAYEQYF. The V call is TRBV7-2, the J call TRBJ2-7; D possibly matches TRBD1 or TRBD2 (5 bases each). CDR3 length equals 14 residues. Germline-derived CDR1 and CDR2 are SGHTA and FQGNSA. Trimming left V 1 base short and J 2 bases short, with 9 bases between.

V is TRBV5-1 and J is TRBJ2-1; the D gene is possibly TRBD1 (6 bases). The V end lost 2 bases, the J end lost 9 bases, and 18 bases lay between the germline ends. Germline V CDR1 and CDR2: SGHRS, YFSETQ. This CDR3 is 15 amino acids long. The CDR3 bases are TGCGCCAGCAGCTTCGCCCCACAGGGTGAGGGTGAGCAGTTCTTC. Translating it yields CASSFAPQGEGEQFF.

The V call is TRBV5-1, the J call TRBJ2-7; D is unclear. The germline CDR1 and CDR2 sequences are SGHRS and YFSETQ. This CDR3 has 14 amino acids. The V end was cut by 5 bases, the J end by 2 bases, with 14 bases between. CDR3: CASSPSARTYEQYF. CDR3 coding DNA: TGCGCCAGCAGTCCCTCAGCCAGAACCTACGAGCAGTACTTC.

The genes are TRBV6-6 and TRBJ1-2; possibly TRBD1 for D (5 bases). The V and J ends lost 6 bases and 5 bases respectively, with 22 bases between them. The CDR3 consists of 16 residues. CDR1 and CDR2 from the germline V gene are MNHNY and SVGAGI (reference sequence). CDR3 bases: TGTGCCAGCAGATCACTTGGGACCGGTAACCTTTATGGCTACACCTTC. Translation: CASRSLGTGNLYGYTF.

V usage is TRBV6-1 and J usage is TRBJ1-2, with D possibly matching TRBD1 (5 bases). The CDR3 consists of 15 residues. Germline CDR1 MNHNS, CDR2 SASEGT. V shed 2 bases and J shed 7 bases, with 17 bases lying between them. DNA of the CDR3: TGTGCCAGCAGTGAACGGGGCAGGGTGGTTGGTGGCTACACCTTC. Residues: CASSERGRVVGGYTF.

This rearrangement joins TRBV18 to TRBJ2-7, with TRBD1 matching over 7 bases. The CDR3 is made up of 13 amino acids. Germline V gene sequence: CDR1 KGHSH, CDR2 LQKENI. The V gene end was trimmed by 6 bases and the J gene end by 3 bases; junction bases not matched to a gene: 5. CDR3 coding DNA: TGTGCCAGCTCGTCCGGGACAGACTACGAGCAGTACTTC. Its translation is CASSSGTDYEQYF.

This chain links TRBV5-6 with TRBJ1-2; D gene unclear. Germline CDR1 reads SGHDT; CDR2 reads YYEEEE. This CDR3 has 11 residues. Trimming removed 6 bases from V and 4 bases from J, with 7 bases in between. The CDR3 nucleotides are TGTGCCAGCACGTCCCGCTATGGCTACACCTTC. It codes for CASTSRYGYTF. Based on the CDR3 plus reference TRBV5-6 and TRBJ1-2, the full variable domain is DAGVTQSPTHLIKTRGQQVTLRCSPKSGHDTVSWYQQALGQGPQFIFQYYEEEERQRGNFPDRFSGHQFPNYSSELNVNALLLGDSALYLCASTSRYGYTFGSGTRLTVV.

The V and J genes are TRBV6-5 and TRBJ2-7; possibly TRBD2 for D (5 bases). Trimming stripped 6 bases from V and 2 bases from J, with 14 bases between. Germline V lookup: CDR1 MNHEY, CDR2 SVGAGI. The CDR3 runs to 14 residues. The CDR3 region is CASSRTSSTYEQYF. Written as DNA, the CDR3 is TGTGCCAGCAGCCGCACTAGTTCCACCTACGAGCAGTACTTC.

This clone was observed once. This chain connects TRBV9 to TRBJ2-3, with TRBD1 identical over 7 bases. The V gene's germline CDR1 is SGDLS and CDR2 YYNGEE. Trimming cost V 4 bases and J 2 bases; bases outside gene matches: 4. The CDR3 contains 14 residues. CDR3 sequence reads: CASSPGQNTDTQYF. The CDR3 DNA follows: TGTGCCAGCAGCCCGGGACAGAACACAGATACGCAGTATTTT.